A single sample is the source of the 5 T cell receptor beta chains below, sequenced in a study of cytomegalovirus exposure and HLA in healthy donors (dated by TCRdb to between 2016 and 2019). Library prep was done by the immunoSEQ multiplex PCR assay. For the multiplex PCR, a mixture combining 60 forward primers for TCR Vbeta segments and 13 reverse primers for TCR Jbeta segments was used. TCRdb's version of the immuneACCESS table is confined to in-frame rearrangements and falls short of the full clone set. An unresolved V gene accounts for under half of the shortfall where checked; the remainder is of unknown origin. The sample yields fewer than 200,000 clones; about 85% were counted once. The ten top clones hold 4.5% to 5.5% of the sample. What was sequenced was PBMCs. The receptors derive from a woman between 50 and 59 years old in good health and CMV-seropositive.

This clone appeared a few times. V and J are TRBV6-6 and TRBJ1-6; 8 nucleotides align to TRBD1. The ends lost 6 bases at V and 9 bases at J; junction bases unmatched: 4. The CDR3 has 13 amino acids. Germline V gives CDR1 MNHNY, CDR2 SVGAGI (reference sequence). CDR3: CASSGQGRSPLHF. CDR3 nucleotide sequence: TGTGCCAGCAGCGGACAGGGACGTTCACCCCTCCACTTT.

The chain combines TRBV27 with TRBJ1-4; weak D call: TRBD1 (5 bases). Looked up from germline, CDR1 is MNHEY and CDR2 is SMNVEV (reference sequence). Trimming cost V 2 bases and J 7 bases, with 17 bases left between them. The CDR3 is made up of 16 amino acids. The CDR3 region has the DNA TGTGCCAGCAGTTTAGTGGGGGGGTTAAGTTTTGAAAAACTGTTTTTT. This sequence encodes CASSLVGGLSFEKLFF.

The chain couples TRBV13 to TRBJ2-3; D possibly corresponds to TRBD2 (6 bases). This CDR3 is 16 amino acids long. V lost 0 bases and J lost 6, with 16 bases in between. CDR1 PRHDT and CDR2 FYEKMQ come from the germline V gene (reference sequence). CDR3 sequence: CASSLGGGARWDTQYF. The CDR3 nucleotides read TGTGCCAGCAGCTTAGGCGGAGGGGCAAGGTGGGATACGCAGTATTTT.

The V call is TRBV7-2, the J call TRBJ1-4, with D maybe TRBD1 (5 bases). This CDR3 spans 12 amino acids. In germline, CDR1 is SGHTA, CDR2 FQGNSA. This chain's CDR3 is CASGGPNEKLFF. The CDR3 DNA sequence: TGTGCGTCCGGGGGTCCTAATGAAAAACTGTTTTTT.

The J gene is TRBJ1-1, the V gene TRBV19; D not resolved. Germline loops: CDR1 LNHDA, CDR2 SQIVND (reference sequence). This CDR3 spans 16 amino acids. Trimming pared 7 bases from V and 1 base from J, leaving 19 bases between. The CDR3 is CASILSPGSGNTEAFF. CDR3 DNA: TGTGCCAGTATCCTTTCCCCGGGCAGCGGGAACACTGAAGCTTTCTTT.